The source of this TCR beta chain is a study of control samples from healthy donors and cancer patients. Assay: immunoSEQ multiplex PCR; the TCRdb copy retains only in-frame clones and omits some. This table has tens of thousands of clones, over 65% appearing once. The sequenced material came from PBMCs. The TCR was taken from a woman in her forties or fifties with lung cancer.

The CDR3 here is CAISGRQGAGNTIYF. CDR3 nucleotide sequence: TGTGCCATCAGTGGGCGCCAGGGGGCTGGAAACACCATATATTTT. This sequence joins TRBV10-3 and TRBJ1-3; 7 bases align to TRBD1. V lost 4 bases, J lost 2 bases, and 5 bases stayed unmatched. Per the germline V gene, CDR1 is ENHRY and CDR2 is SYGVKD. The CDR3 loop spans 15 amino acids.